This TCR beta chain derives from a study of T-cell memory formation after mild COVID-19. Study-wide findings and caveats: Later expanders leaned toward CD4+, whereas clones contracting from day 15 to 85 were balanced CD4/CD8.

Germline V gene lookup returns CDR1 SGHRS and CDR2 YFSETQ. Trimming removed 0 bases at V and 4 bases at J, with 7 bases between. The length of the CDR3 is 13 residues. Using constant-segment primers, 5'RACE produced TCR alpha and TCR beta cDNA libraries carrying sample barcodes and UMIs. TCRdb passed the 5' RACE reads through MiXCR, listing each CDR3 protein once. The profile shows 250,000 to 350,000 distinct CDR3 sequences, around 15% of them singletons. At least ten counts were recorded for this clonotype. Its antigen is unknown. The source of this sequence is a man between 18 and 29 years old who had mild COVID-19 (a few samples of this study predate the infection). Cell type and time point are not known. Sequencing input: PBMCs or a T cell subset sorted from them (not recorded which). V and J are TRBV5-1 and TRBJ2-5, with D unresolved. The CDR3 loop reads CASSLVSRETQYF. The CDR3, as DNA: TGCGCCAGCAGCTTGGTTTCCAGAGAGACCCAGTACTTC.